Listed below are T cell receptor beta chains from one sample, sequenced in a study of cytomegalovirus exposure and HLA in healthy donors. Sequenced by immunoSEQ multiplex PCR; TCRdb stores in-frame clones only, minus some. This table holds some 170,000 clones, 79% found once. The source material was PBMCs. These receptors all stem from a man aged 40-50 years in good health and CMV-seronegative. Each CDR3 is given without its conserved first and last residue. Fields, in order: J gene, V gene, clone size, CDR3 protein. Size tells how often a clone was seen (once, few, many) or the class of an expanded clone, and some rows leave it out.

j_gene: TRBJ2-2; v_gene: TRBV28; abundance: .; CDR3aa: ASSYRTSGIGELF
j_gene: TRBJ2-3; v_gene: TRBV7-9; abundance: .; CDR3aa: ASSFPGAGDTQY
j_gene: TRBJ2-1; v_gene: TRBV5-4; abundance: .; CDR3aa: ASSFETYSYNEQF
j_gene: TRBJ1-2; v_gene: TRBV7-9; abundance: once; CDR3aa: ASSQAERAPRYGYT
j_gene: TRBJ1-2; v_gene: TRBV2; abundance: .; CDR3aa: ASSQDRVGGYT
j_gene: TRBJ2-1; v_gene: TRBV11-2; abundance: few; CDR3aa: ASSFPRGRRFEQF
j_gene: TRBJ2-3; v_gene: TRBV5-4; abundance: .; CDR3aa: ASSTGLAGSTDTQY
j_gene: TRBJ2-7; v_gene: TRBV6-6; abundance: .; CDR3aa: ASLGRDSSYEQY
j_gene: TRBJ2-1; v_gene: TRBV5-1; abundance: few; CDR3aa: ASSPKAGLASYNEQF
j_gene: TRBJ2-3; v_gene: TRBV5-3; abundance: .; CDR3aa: ARSLDDSSTDTQY
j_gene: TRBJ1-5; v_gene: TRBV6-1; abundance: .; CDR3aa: ASSEQGQPQH
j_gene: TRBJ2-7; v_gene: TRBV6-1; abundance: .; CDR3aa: ASSEVGGAYEQY
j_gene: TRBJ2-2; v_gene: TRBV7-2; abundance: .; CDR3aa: ASSSTGGYTGELF
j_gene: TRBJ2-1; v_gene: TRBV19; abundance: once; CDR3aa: ASKRDRAYNEQF
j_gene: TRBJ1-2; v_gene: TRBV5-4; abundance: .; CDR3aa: ASSLGPGQDYGYT
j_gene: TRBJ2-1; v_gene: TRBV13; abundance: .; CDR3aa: ASSSLRLAGPGYNEQF
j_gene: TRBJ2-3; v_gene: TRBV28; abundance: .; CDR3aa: ASRGRGPSGADTQY
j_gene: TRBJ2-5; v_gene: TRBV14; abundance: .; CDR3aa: ASSPWRERETQY
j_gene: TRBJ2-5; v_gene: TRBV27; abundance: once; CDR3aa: ASSQDRRQETQY
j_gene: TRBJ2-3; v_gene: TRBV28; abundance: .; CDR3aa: ASSLTTLLAGGPDTQY
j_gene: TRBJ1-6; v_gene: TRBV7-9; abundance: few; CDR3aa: ASSLAAGISYNSPLH
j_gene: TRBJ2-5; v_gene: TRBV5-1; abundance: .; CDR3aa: ASSLGTGGPETQY
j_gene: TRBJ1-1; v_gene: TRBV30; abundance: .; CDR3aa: AWSVRGGRAF
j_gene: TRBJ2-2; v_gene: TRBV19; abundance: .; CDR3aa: ASSYQATNTGELF
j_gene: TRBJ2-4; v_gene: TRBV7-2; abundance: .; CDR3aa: ASSLDPRQRQEY
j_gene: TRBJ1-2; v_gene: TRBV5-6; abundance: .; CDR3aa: ASSLGDRAGYT
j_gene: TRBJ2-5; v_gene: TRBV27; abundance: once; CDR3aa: ASSPPPDRGETQY
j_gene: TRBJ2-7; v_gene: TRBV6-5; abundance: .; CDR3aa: ASSLGRGPSYEQY